The entry below describes one T cell receptor beta chain. Its specific antigen is unknown. This entry belongs to a study of monozygotic twins with inflammatory bowel disease (dated by TCRdb to about 2019). With respect to the entire study: The full study comprised around 28 monozygotic twin pairs: nine German pairs (four IBD-concordant, five IBD-discordant) and 19 IBD-discordant Danish pairs. Within discordant pairs, disease-associated traits were sought mainly by comparing IBD patients with their genetically identical healthy co-twins. Each individual had, on average, about 151 000 unique TCRalpha sequences and 181 000 unique TCRbeta sequences available for analysis. The paper's findings and limits, for the study overall: The analysis was unable to tell different T cell subtypes apart. Compared with healthy twins, IBD patients had fewer clonotypes in common with other individuals, a difference most pronounced in patients showing signs of disease activity. Because patients received different immunosuppressive treatments, the repertoires may have picked up extra background noise and variability between individuals. Measured by the inverse Simpson index, TCRbeta repertoire diversity was lower in IBD patients than in their healthy co-twins. No difference in repertoire similarity was observed between concordant and discordant twins, possibly owing to limited statistical power. The results gave no support for a single strong signal or clonotype linked to IBD.

For CDR1 and CDR2, the germline V gene lists SGHRS and YFSETQ. The cysteine opens and the phenylalanine closes a CDR3 of 14 amino acids. The entry carries no DNA sequence. From each donor, a roughly 2.5 ml peripheral blood sample was collected into PAXgene tubes and stored at -80 degrees C. Without T cell sorting, total RNA was isolated from whole blood using the PAXgene blood miRNA kit on an automated QIAcube. Peripheral blood from monozygotic twin pairs who were concordant or discordant for inflammatory bowel disease underwent deep TCRalpha and TCRbeta repertoire profiling using unique molecular barcoding. For every twin pair, smoking habits were documented, and each individual was categorised as a current, former or never smoker. Libraries were prepared through 5' RACE. Preparation of each TCR library used approximately 4,000 ng of total RNA. For each sample, cDNA synthesis with SMARTScribe reverse transcriptase was split into eight separate reactions. During cDNA synthesis, template switching introduced unique molecular identifiers that contained a 6-nucleotide sample barcode. Two nested PCRs of about 16 and 10 cycles amplified the TCRalpha and TCRbeta cDNA, and bead purification followed each PCR. Before amplification, cDNA was treated with uracil DNA-glycosylase and purified using the QIAquick PCR purification kit. The second PCR was the step at which Illumina TruSeq-compatible adapters and sample-specific barcodes were added. Library quality and concentration were checked on TapeStation and Qubit, and libraries were pooled at about 5 ng each. The pooled libraries were sequenced with 2 x 100 bp reads and custom sequencing primers on an Illumina HiSeq2500 single-index Rapid Run. In the source study's methods: PCR and sequencing errors were corrected by UMI-based consensus assembly using MiGEC version 1.2.6. MiXCR version 2.1.1 was used to carry out V(D)J alignment, clonotype assembly and CDR3 extraction. Gene usage, clonotype sharing and MAIT/NKT TCR abundance were normalised by analysing the top 1000, 10 000 and 20 000 clonotypes per sample. Diversity was computed as the inverse Simpson index with the vegan R package after downsampling to 27 000 UMIs. Paired Mann-Whitney U tests were applied to discordant twin pairs, with Benjamini-Hochberg correction for multiple testing. TCRdb reprocessed the sequencing reads and holds a single record per CDR3 protein sequence, with no DNA. TCRdb's processing, not the authors' own work, is the source of the V and J calls. This sample's clone table shows more than 120,000 distinct CDR3 sequences. The top ten constitute 2% to 3% of the sample.

The V and J segments used are TRBV5-1 and TRBJ2-7. This TCR derives from a human donor with ulcerative colitis or Crohn's disease, or a healthy co-twin of an affected twin (not recorded which). The material sequenced was blood. Here the CDR3 is given as CASSLDRDSYEQYF.